These T cell receptor beta chains were read from a single sample in a study of blood T cell repertoires in COVID-19. Assay used: immunoSEQ multiplex PCR; TCRdb lists only in-frame clones, some missing. The repertoire holds some 360,000 clones, with about 87% as singletons. The sequencing sample was made of peripheral blood. These receptors all come from an older woman with COVID-19, enrolled during active disease. CDR3s include the opening cysteine and the closing phenylalanine or tryptophan. The order of the fields is V gene, J gene, D gene, clone size, CDR3 DNA, CDR3 protein. A D gene is named only where the DNA matches it firmly. The size of a clone is reported for some rows only, either as once, few or many, or as a class for expanded clones.

V gene: TRBV6-5
J gene: TRBJ2-5
D gene: -
clone size: -
CDR3 DNA: TGTGCCAGCAGTTACACGGGGAAAGAGACCCAGTACTTC
CDR3 protein: CASSYTGKETQYF

V gene: TRBV7-6
J gene: TRBJ1-6
D gene: TRBD1
clone size: -
CDR3 DNA: TGTGCCAGCAGCGGCGCAGGGGGCGCGAATAATTCACCCCTCCACTTT
CDR3 protein: CASSGAGGANNSPLHF

V gene: TRBV5-1
J gene: TRBJ2-2
D gene: -
clone size: -
CDR3 DNA: TGCGCCAGCAGCGCGGAACTAGCGAACACCGGGGAGCTGTTTTTT
CDR3 protein: CASSAELANTGELFF

V gene: TRBV5-1
J gene: TRBJ2-3
D gene: TRBD2
clone size: -
CDR3 DNA: TGCGCCAGCAGCTTATCCAGCGGGGGGGCGGCAGATACGCAGTATTTT
CDR3 protein: CASSLSSGGAADTQYF

V gene: TRBV12-5
J gene: TRBJ2-1
D gene: TRBD1
clone size: -
CDR3 DNA: TGTGCTAGTGGTTTGGTGGGACAGGGGGTGCCGTTCTTC
CDR3 protein: CASGLVGQGVPFF

V gene: TRBV5-1
J gene: TRBJ2-3
D gene: TRBD1
clone size: -
CDR3 DNA: TGCGCCAGCAGCCCCCGGGACAGGGGGGGATCCACAGATACGCAGTATTTT
CDR3 protein: CASSPRDRGGSTDTQYF

V gene: TRBV7-2
J gene: TRBJ2-1
D gene: -
clone size: -
CDR3 DNA: TGTGCCAGCAGCTACAATCGACTCCAACTCTACTACAATGAGCAGTTCTTC
CDR3 protein: CASSYNRLQLYYNEQFF

V gene: TRBV28
J gene: TRBJ1-2
D gene: TRBD1
clone size: -
CDR3 DNA: TGTGCCAGCAGGCCCACAGGGGTCTATGGCTACACCTTC
CDR3 protein: CASRPTGVYGYTF

V gene: TRBV13
J gene: TRBJ2-3
D gene: -
clone size: -
CDR3 DNA: TGTGCCAGCAGCTTGGAGCGGGTTAGCACAGATACGCAGTATTTT
CDR3 protein: CASSLERVSTDTQYF

V gene: TRBV15
J gene: TRBJ1-5
D gene: TRBD1
clone size: -
CDR3 DNA: TGTGCCACCAGCAGAGCCTGGGACAGTGGCAATCAGCCCCAGCATTTT
CDR3 protein: CATSRAWDSGNQPQHF

V gene: TRBV6-2/TRBV6-3
J gene: TRBJ2-5
D gene: TRBD2
clone size: once
CDR3 DNA: TGTGCCAGCAGTTGGACTAGCGGGGGGGAGACCCAGTACTTC
CDR3 protein: CASSWTSGGETQYF

V gene: TRBV27
J gene: TRBJ1-1
D gene: TRBD1
clone size: -
CDR3 DNA: TGTGCCAGCAGTTGGGACAGGGGGCGTGTCACTGAAGCTTTCTTT
CDR3 protein: CASSWDRGRVTEAFF

V gene: TRBV25-1
J gene: TRBJ1-1
D gene: -
clone size: -
CDR3 DNA: TGTGCCAGCAGTTACGGGACTGAAGCTTTCTTT
CDR3 protein: CASSYGTEAFF

V gene: TRBV6-5
J gene: TRBJ2-1
D gene: TRBD2
clone size: -
CDR3 DNA: TGTGCCAGCACCCCGGCGGGGGGTCCCAATGAGCAGTTCTTC
CDR3 protein: CASTPAGGPNEQFF

V gene: TRBV7-9
J gene: TRBJ2-7
D gene: TRBD1
clone size: -
CDR3 DNA: TGTGCCAGCAGCGGGGTTGGACAGGGAGACGAGCAGTACTTC
CDR3 protein: CASSGVGQGDEQYF

V gene: TRBV5-4
J gene: TRBJ1-6
D gene: TRBD1
clone size: -
CDR3 DNA: TGTGCCAGCAGCGATCGGACAGGGGGAGATAATTCACCCCTCCACTTT
CDR3 protein: CASSDRTGGDNSPLHF

V gene: TRBV3-1/TRBV3-2
J gene: TRBJ1-5
D gene: -
clone size: -
CDR3 DNA: TGTGCCAGCAGCCAAGAGGGGCGGGATAATCAGCCCCAGCATTTT
CDR3 protein: CASSQEGRDNQPQHF

V gene: TRBV19
J gene: TRBJ2-3
D gene: TRBD1
clone size: -
CDR3 DNA: TGTGCCAGTAGTCGACAGGGGGCGTCAGATACGCAGTATTTT
CDR3 protein: CASSRQGASDTQYF

V gene: TRBV2
J gene: TRBJ1-5
D gene: -
clone size: -
CDR3 DNA: TGTGCCAGCGGCTCCGAAAATAGCAATCAGCCCCAGCATTTT
CDR3 protein: CASGSENSNQPQHF

V gene: TRBV7-2
J gene: TRBJ1-6
D gene: -
clone size: -
CDR3 DNA: TGTGCCAGCAGCCCGAACAGGGATAGCTCCTATAATTCACCCCTCCACTTT
CDR3 protein: CASSPNRDSSYNSPLHF

V gene: TRBV18
J gene: TRBJ2-3
D gene: TRBD2
clone size: -
CDR3 DNA: TGTGCCAGCTCACCACCGGGACTAGCGGGGGGCCAGGGAGATACGCAGTATTTT
CDR3 protein: CASSPPGLAGGQGDTQYF

V gene: TRBV24-1
J gene: TRBJ1-5
D gene: -
clone size: -
CDR3 DNA: TGTGCCACCAGTGATTCTCTCAGTAATCAGCCCCAGCATTTT
CDR3 protein: CATSDSLSNQPQHF

V gene: TRBV2
J gene: TRBJ2-3
D gene: TRBD2
clone size: -
CDR3 DNA: TGTGCCAGCAGTAAAGGACTAGCGGCTAGCACAGATACGCAGTATTTT
CDR3 protein: CASSKGLAASTDTQYF

V gene: TRBV28
J gene: TRBJ2-3
D gene: -
clone size: -
CDR3 DNA: TGTGCCAGCAGCCTGACACCTAGCACAGATACGCAGTATTTT
CDR3 protein: CASSLTPSTDTQYF

V gene: TRBV13
J gene: TRBJ2-1
D gene: -
clone size: -
CDR3 DNA: TGTGCCAGCAGCTTACGGTCCACCTCCTACAATGAGCAGTTCTTC
CDR3 protein: CASSLRSTSYNEQFF

V gene: TRBV9
J gene: TRBJ2-1
D gene: TRBD2
clone size: once
CDR3 DNA: TGTGCCAGCAGCGCTCTAGCGGGGCTCTCAGGGAATGAGCAGTTCTTC
CDR3 protein: CASSALAGLSGNEQFF

V gene: TRBV6-5
J gene: TRBJ2-5
D gene: -
clone size: -
CDR3 DNA: TGTGCCAGCAGTTCCCGCCGGGCCGAAGGAGGAGAGACCCAGTACTTC
CDR3 protein: CASSSRRAEGGETQYF

V gene: TRBV4-1
J gene: TRBJ1-5
D gene: -
clone size: -
CDR3 DNA: TGCGCCAGCAGCCAAGATGGGAGTAGCGGGGGAGGCACGTCCCAGCATTTT
CDR3 protein: CASSQDGSSGGGTSQHF

V gene: TRBV6-5
J gene: TRBJ1-1
D gene: -
clone size: -
CDR3 DNA: TGTGCCAGCAAACCGGGATCGCTGAACACTGAAGCTTTCTTT
CDR3 protein: CASKPGSLNTEAFF

V gene: TRBV18
J gene: TRBJ1-1
D gene: -
clone size: -
CDR3 DNA: TGTGCCAGCTCACCAAGCATGAACACTGAAGCTTTCTTT
CDR3 protein: CASSPSMNTEAFF

V gene: TRBV5-1
J gene: TRBJ2-7
D gene: -
clone size: -
CDR3 DNA: TGCGCCAGCAGCGCAACTTACGAGCAGTACTTC
CDR3 protein: CASSATYEQYF

V gene: TRBV4-1
J gene: TRBJ1-2
D gene: -
clone size: -
CDR3 DNA: TGCGCCAGCAGCCAACCGGGACACTGGAAGAACTATGGCTACACCTTC
CDR3 protein: CASSQPGHWKNYGYTF